This T cell receptor (beta chain) was sequenced for a study of T cells expressing NK-cell markers. The wider study: Repertoire data for TCR beta were derived from sorted T cells (CD3+CD56+NKG2C+, CD3+CD56+NKG2C- and CD3+CD56-NKG2C+).

General observations from the study: Also leading the CD3+CD56-NKG2C+ fraction in a few donors were these clonotypes. Whether expanded NKG2C+ T cell clones recognized HCMV stayed uncertain. About 6 donors had dominant NKG2C+ clonotypes that comprised about 1.0-7.5% of their CD8+ T cells.

TCRdb derives one entry per CDR3 protein from the 5' RACE reads, leaving out DNA. Its table records about 150,000 distinct CDR3 sequences. About this clonotype: Its antigen is unknown.

The V gene's germline CDR1 is LNHDA and CDR2 SQIVND (reference sequence). The CDR3 is made up of 12 amino acids. This clonotype originated in a woman aged 45-59 years in good health. The material sequenced was blood T cells: a sorted CD56 or NKG2C T cell subset, CD4+ or CD8+ T cells, or bulk PBMC T cells (not recorded which). The chain links TRBV19 to TRBJ1-3; TCRdb calls TRBD1, which cannot be checked without DNA. CDR3 region: CAIADSGNTIYF.